The rows below give T cell receptor beta chains drawn from one sample of a study of OX40 agonist ivuxolimab in advanced cancers. The data were produced by immunoSEQ multiplex PCR, yet TCRdb's version contains in-frame clones alone and is incomplete. In the table there are 39,000 or so clones, 87% of which are singletons. Sequencing was performed on CD4+ or CD8+ T cells sorted from blood, taken in a trial of the OX40 agonist ivuxolimab. Every receptor here comes from an adult with an advanced solid tumor such as melanoma, head and neck, liver or kidney cancer. The conserved cysteine and the conserved F or W are not part of the CDR3 here.

v_gene: TRBV7-8; CDR3aa: ASSPYPVGGTEAF
v_gene: TRBV19; CDR3aa: ASSGRTGTDTQY
v_gene: TRBV6-6; CDR3aa: ASSFTLPPYEQY
v_gene: TRBV2; CDR3aa: ASRDGGTGYT
v_gene: TRBV11-2; CDR3aa: ASSFNQVWTEAF
v_gene: TRBV19; CDR3aa: ASTEDRGNEKLF
v_gene: TRBV7-9; CDR3aa: AKGLAGEYEQF
v_gene: TRBV2; CDR3aa: AMDERGADNEQF
v_gene: TRBV28; CDR3aa: ASQRTETYEQY
v_gene: TRBV2; CDR3aa: ASSERSGETQY
v_gene: TRBV2; CDR3aa: ASSGQGAQSYGYT
v_gene: TRBV7-8; CDR3aa: ASSPGKTEKLF
v_gene: TRBV13; CDR3aa: ASSTLGSARETQY
v_gene: TRBV18; CDR3aa: ASSREDKDDEQY
v_gene: TRBV28; CDR3aa: ASRRIGSGSPDTQY
v_gene: TRBV7-6; CDR3aa: ASSLATGTAATNEKLF
v_gene: TRBV6-6; CDR3aa: ASSLTGLNTEAF
v_gene: TRBV7-8; CDR3aa: ASSLAPRGQTYEQY
v_gene: TRBV5-1; CDR3aa: ASSLETGGPGANVLT
v_gene: TRBV13; CDR3aa: ASSPIRVGYNEQF